This is a list of T cell receptor beta chains from one sample in a study of blood T cell repertoires in COVID-19. TCRdb keeps only in-frame clones here, not all; method: immunoSEQ multiplex PCR. Of 65,000 or so clones listed, 76% are singletons. Sequenced input: peripheral blood. These receptors came from a woman in her fifties or sixties with active or convalescent COVID-19. CDR3s include the opening cysteine and the closing phenylalanine or tryptophan. The order of the fields is V gene, J gene, clone size, D gene, CDR3 protein, CDR3 DNA. D genes are given only for firm matches. Rows give clone size only sometimes, using once, few, many, or a class for an expanded clone.

TRBV4-2,TRBJ1-3,NA,NA,CASSQDLTGSHSGNTIYF,TGTGCCAGCAGCCAAGATCTGACCGGGTCACACTCTGGAAACACCATATATTTT
TRBV10-3,TRBJ1-1,NA,TRBD1,CATGQGFNTEAFF,TGTGCCACGGGACAGGGCTTCAACACTGAAGCTTTCTTT
TRBV7-2,TRBJ2-5,NA,TRBD2,CASSPSRTSGRGETQYF,TGTGCCAGCAGCCCCAGCCGGACTAGCGGGAGGGGTGAGACCCAGTACTTC
TRBV18,TRBJ2-7,once,NA,CASSPAGRYEQYF,TGTGCCAGCTCACCCGCAGGGCGCTACGAGCAGTACTTC
TRBV5-1,TRBJ2-7,NA,NA,CASSLAPADRPYEQYF,TGCGCCAGCAGCTTGGCTCCAGCGGATAGGCCCTACGAGCAGTACTTC
TRBV27,TRBJ2-3,NA,NA,CASSRRDSLDTQYF,TGTGCCAGCAGTCGCCGGGACTCCCTGGATACGCAGTATTTT
TRBV10-3,TRBJ1-2,NA,NA,CAISDGQGYGYTF,TGTGCCATCAGTGACGGGCAGGGTTATGGCTACACCTTC
TRBV27,TRBJ2-5,NA,NA,CASSLGLTQYF,TGTGCCAGCAGTCTTGGACTGACCCAGTACTTC
TRBV27,TRBJ2-3,NA,TRBD2,CASNRIAGIGDTQYF,TGTGCCAGCAATAGGATAGCGGGAATAGGAGATACGCAGTATTTT
TRBV11-3,TRBJ1-2,NA,NA,CASGLLLMGRGAGGYGYTF,TGTGCCAGCGGCCTTCTTTTAATGGGCAGGGGCGCGGGTGGCTATGGCTACACCTTC
TRBV5-1,TRBJ1-1,few,NA,CASSLAQTNTEAFF,TGCGCCAGCAGCTTGGCACAGACGAACACTGAAGCTTTCTTT
TRBV7-2,TRBJ1-2,NA,NA,CASNTGHRVYGYTF,TGTGCCAGCAACACCGGTCACAGGGTCTATGGCTACACCTTC
TRBV7-2,TRBJ2-2,NA,TRBD2,CASSSGHSSGSGELFF,TGTGCCAGCAGCTCCGGACACTCTAGCGGGAGCGGGGAGCTGTTTTTT
TRBV27,TRBJ2-1,NA,TRBD2,CASSRGLAGAYNEQFF,TGTGCCAGCAGCCGCGGACTAGCGGGAGCCTACAATGAGCAGTTCTTC
TRBV6-5,TRBJ2-1,many,NA,CASTTYRTNEQFF,TGTGCCAGCACCACGTATAGAACCAATGAGCAGTTCTTC
TRBV4-3,TRBJ2-1,NA,NA,CASSYGERSYNEQFF,TGCGCCAGCAGCTACGGGGAGAGGAGCTACAATGAGCAGTTCTTC
TRBV6-5,TRBJ1-1,NA,NA,CASRVQGYSEAFF,TGTGCCAGCAGGGTACAGGGTTATTCGGAAGCTTTCTTT
TRBV5-6,TRBJ2-3,few,NA,CASSPGGSTDTQYF,TGTGCCAGCTCCCCAGGCGGGAGCACAGATACGCAGTATTTT
TRBV7-9,TRBJ1-2,NA,TRBD1,CASSLRQGDIGYTF,TGTGCCAGCAGCTTGAGACAGGGGGACATTGGCTACACCTTC
TRBV19,TRBJ2-7,once,NA,CASSIPGGEQYF,TGTGCCAGTAGTATCCCGGGTGGGGAGCAGTACTTC
TRBV30,TRBJ2-1,NA,NA,CAWSSGGEQFF,TGTGCCTGGAGCTCCGGGGGTGAGCAGTTCTTC
TRBV27,TRBJ2-4,NA,NA,CASSSRGDIQYF,TGTGCCAGCAGTTCCAGGGGGGACATTCAGTACTTC
TRBV6-6,TRBJ2-5,once,NA,CASSSQETQYF,TGTGCCAGCAGTTCTCAAGAGACCCAGTACTTC
TRBV7-9,TRBJ2-1,NA,TRBD2,CASSLSRTSGYNEQFF,TGTGCCAGCAGCTTATCCCGGACTAGCGGCTACAATGAGCAGTTCTTC
TRBV7-3,TRBJ1-6,few,TRBD1,CASSENQTGGTYNSPLHF,TGTGCCAGCAGCGAAAACCAGACAGGGGGAACATATAATTCACCCCTCCACTTT
TRBV12-3/TRBV12-4,TRBJ1-2,NA,NA,CASSQHLGGYTF,TGTGCCAGCAGCCAACACCTAGGTGGCTACACCTTC
TRBV9,TRBJ2-3,NA,NA,CASSVGALASTDTQYF,TGTGCCAGCAGCGTAGGGGCACTAGCTAGCACAGATACGCAGTATTTT
TRBV6-6,TRBJ2-7,NA,TRBD2,CASSWEGSQYF,TGTGCCAGCAGTTGGGAGGGTTCGCAGTACTTC
TRBV2,TRBJ2-3,NA,TRBD2,CASRGLAGGADTQYF,TGTGCCAGCAGAGGACTAGCGGGAGGGGCAGATACGCAGTATTTT
TRBV18,TRBJ2-1,few,NA,CASSPSSTGYNEQFF,TGTGCCAGCTCACCGTCATCGACAGGCTACAATGAGCAGTTCTTC
TRBV7-8,TRBJ1-3,NA,NA,CASSYGSGNTIYF,TGTGCCAGCAGCTACGGCTCTGGAAACACCATATATTTT
TRBV5-4,TRBJ2-7,NA,TRBD1,CASSSGTVSYEQYF,TGTGCCAGCAGCTCTGGGACAGTCTCCTACGAGCAGTACTTC
TRBV18,TRBJ2-2,once,TRBD1,CASSTRTGAGELFF,TGTGCCAGCTCAACCCGGACAGGGGCCGGGGAGCTGTTTTTT
TRBV25-1,TRBJ2-5,few,TRBD2,CASSESRGRALQETQYF,TGTGCCAGCAGTGAATCTCGCGGGAGGGCACTCCAAGAGACCCAGTACTTC
TRBV4-2,TRBJ1-5,NA,NA,CASSQEPGNQPQHF,TGTGCCAGCAGCCAAGAACCGGGAAATCAGCCCCAGCATTTT
TRBV6-5,TRBJ1-1,few,NA,CASPGVMNTEAFF,TGTGCCAGCCCCGGGGTAATGAACACTGAAGCTTTCTTT
TRBV10-3,TRBJ1-2,NA,TRBD1,CASNTGGPTYGYTF,TGTGCCAGCAACACAGGGGGCCCCACCTATGGCTACACCTTC
TRBV3-1/TRBV3-2,TRBJ2-4,NA,NA,CASSQIRVRGF,TGTGCCAGCAGCCAAATCAGGGTCCGTGGTTTC
TRBV11-2,TRBJ1-2,NA,TRBD1,CASSIRTGTYGYTF,TGTGCCAGCAGCATAAGGACAGGGACCTATGGCTACACCTTC
TRBV6-6,TRBJ1-5,NA,TRBD1,CASLPRGQGFDQPQHF,TGTGCCAGCCTTCCCCGGGGACAGGGGTTCGATCAGCCCCAGCATTTT
TRBV30,TRBJ2-2,few,TRBD2,CAWSGVAGALGGELFF,TGTGCCTGGAGTGGGGTAGCGGGGGCCCTTGGCGGGGAGCTGTTTTTT
TRBV11-3,TRBJ2-2,NA,TRBD2,CASSLNSGSGELFF,TGTGCCAGCAGCTTAAACAGCGGGAGCGGGGAGCTGTTTTTT